Shown below are 9 T cell receptor beta chains from a single sample sequenced in a study of blood T cell repertoires in COVID-19. Sequencing was performed with immunoSEQ multiplex PCR; in TCRdb, only in-frame clones are kept and a portion is missing. The sample lists hundreds of thousands of clones; about 90% were seen once. The material sequenced was peripheral blood. These receptors all stem from a woman aged 50 to 60 who had recovered from COVID-19.

The chain carries TRBV30 and TRBJ1-6, with TRBD1 matching 8 bases. Unmatched junction bases numbered 7, after V lost 5 bases and J lost 7 bases. CDR1 and CDR2 (germline): GTSNPN, SVGIG (reference sequence). The CDR3 has 14 amino acids. The CDR3 sequence: CAWGTGFGNSPLHF. The CDR3 DNA reads TGTGCCTGGGGGACAGGTTTTGGCAATTCACCCCTCCACTTT.

This sequence joins TRBV6-1 and TRBJ2-7, with D perhaps matching TRBD2 (5 bases). The CDR3 extends over 15 amino acids. Germline CDR1 and CDR2: MNHNS and SASEGT. V was clipped by 3 bases and J by 4 bases, with 16 bases between them. In nucleotides, the CDR3 is TGTGCCAGCAGTGATCCGCTAGCCGGAGATTACGAGCAGTACTTC. This codes for CASSDPLAGDYEQYF.

The chain employs TRBV9 and TRBJ2-7; weak D call: TRBD1 (6 bases). The V end was cut by 1 base, the J end by 3 bases, with 14 bases between. The germline V gene has CDR1 SGDLS and CDR2 YYNGEE. The CDR3 length is 15 residues. The chain's CDR3 is CASSVTSGTNYEQYF. Here the CDR3 DNA reads TGTGCCAGCAGCGTAACATCCGGGACAAACTACGAGCAGTACTTC. Full variable domain (remainder filled in from reference TRBV9 and TRBJ2-7): DSGVTQTPKHLITATGQRVTLRCSPRSGDLSVYWYQQSLDQGLQFLIQYYNGEERAKGNILERFSAQQFPDLHSELNLSSLELGDSALYFCASSVTSGTNYEQYFGPGTRLTVT.

The J gene is TRBJ2-3, the V gene TRBV27, with a possible D match to TRBD2 (5 bases). With 11 bases removed from V and 6 bases from J, the gap between germline ends came to 15 bases. The CDR3 has 12 amino acids. CDR1 is MNHEY, CDR2 SMNVEV, per germline (reference sequence). CDR3 coding DNA: TGTGCCGCGGGTCCCCGGGCGGATACGCAGTATTTT. Protein sequence: CAAGPRADTQYF.

The chain links TRBV9 to TRBJ1-6; TRBD1 aligns across 8 bases. Germline CDR1 is SGDLS and CDR2 is YYNGEE. Trimming removed 0 bases from V and 7 bases from J; junction bases left unmatched: 12. This CDR3 is 18 amino acids long. The CDR3, as DNA: TGTGCCAGCAGCGTAGCTTCGGCAGGGGGCATCTCGAATTCACCCCTCCACTTT. Translation gives CASSVASAGGISNSPLHF.

This clone is a singleton in its sample. This chain uses TRBV2 with TRBJ1-1; D unclear. V lost 2 bases and J lost 4, with 11 bases in between. The germline V gene encodes CDR1 SNHLY and CDR2 FYNNEI. The CDR3 is made up of 14 amino acids. CDR3 coding DNA: TGTGCCAGCAGTGAATGGAGGGAGGGCACTGAAGCTTTCTTT. This sequence encodes CASSEWREGTEAFF.

J is TRBJ2-1 and V is TRBV9, with D uncertain. This CDR3 spans 14 amino acids. Germline CDR1 is SGDLS and CDR2 is YYNGEE. V was shortened by 3 bases and J by 2 bases, with 9 bases between the two germline ends. The CDR3 DNA follows: TGTGCCAGCAGCGGCGGTATCACCTACAATGAGCAGTTCTTC. Translating it yields CASSGGITYNEQFF.

The chain recombines TRBV27 with TRBJ1-2, with 9 bases fitting TRBD1. The length of the CDR3 is 13 residues. Trimming at V came to 2 bases and at J to 10 bases, leaving 5 bases not matched to a gene. Germline-derived CDR1 and CDR2 are MNHEY and SMNVEV (reference sequence). The CDR3 nucleotides read TGTGCCAGCAGTTTAACAGGGGGCGCGGACTACACCTTC. It codes for CASSLTGGADYTF.

The chain carries TRBV27 and TRBJ2-1; 8 bases agree with TRBD2. This CDR3 has 15 amino acids. Per the germline V gene, CDR1 is MNHEY and CDR2 is SMNVEV (reference sequence). V trimming: 7 bases; J trimming: 4 bases; junction bases outside the gene matches: 9. CDR3 coding DNA: TGTGCCAGCACCCCGGGGGGGCATTCTTACAATGAGCAGTTCTTC. Translated, it gives CASTPGGHSYNEQFF.